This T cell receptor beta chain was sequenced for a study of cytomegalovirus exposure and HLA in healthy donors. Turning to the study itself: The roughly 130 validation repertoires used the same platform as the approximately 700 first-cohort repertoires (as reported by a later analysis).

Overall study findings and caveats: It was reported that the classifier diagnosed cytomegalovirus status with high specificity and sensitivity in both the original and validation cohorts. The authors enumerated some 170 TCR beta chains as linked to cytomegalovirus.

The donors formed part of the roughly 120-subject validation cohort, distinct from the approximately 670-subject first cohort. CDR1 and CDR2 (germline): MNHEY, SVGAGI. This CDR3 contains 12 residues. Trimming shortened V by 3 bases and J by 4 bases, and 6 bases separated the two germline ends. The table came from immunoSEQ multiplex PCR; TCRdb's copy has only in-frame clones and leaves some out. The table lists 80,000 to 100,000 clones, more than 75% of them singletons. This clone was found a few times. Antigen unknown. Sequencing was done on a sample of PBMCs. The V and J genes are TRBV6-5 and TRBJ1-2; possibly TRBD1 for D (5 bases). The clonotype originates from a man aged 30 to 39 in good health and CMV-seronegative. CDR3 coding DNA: TGTGCCAGCAGTTATCAGGGCTATGGCTACACCTTC. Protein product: CASSYQGYGYTF.